This passage covers 25 T cell receptor beta chains from one sample sequenced in a study of T cell responses to AZD1222 COVID-19 vaccine. Some clones are missing from TCRdb's copy, which holds only in-frame ones; the method was immunoSEQ multiplex PCR. Found here are about 140,000 clones, 88% of them singletons; the top ten hold approximately 3.7%. The material sequenced was peripheral blood, taken on day 0 of AZD1222 vaccination. These receptors were collected from an adult in good health.

The gene calls are TRBV19 and TRBJ1-6, with 7 bases lining up with TRBD1. The V gene's germline CDR1 is LNHDA and CDR2 SQIVND (reference sequence). The CDR3 sequence is 14 residues long. V shed 5 bases, J shed 10 bases, and the junction held 8 bases outside the gene matches. The CDR3 nucleotides read TGTGCCAGTAGTCCCCCGACAGGGATGTCACCCCTCCACTTT. This gives the protein CASSPPTGMSPLHF.

The chain has TRBV4-1 and TRBJ2-7; 10 bases fit TRBD2. Trimming removed 3 bases from V and 2 bases from J; junction bases left unmatched: 10. The CDR3 runs to 17 residues. Germline CDR1 MGHRA, CDR2 YSYEKL. For the CDR3, the DNA is TGCGCCAGCAGCCACGGAATACTAGCGGGGAGTGCCTACGAGCAGTACTTC. It codes for CASSHGILAGSAYEQYF.

The rearrangement links TRBV7-9 to TRBJ1-2, with a weak D call TRBD1 (6 bases). The CDR3 is made up of 16 amino acids. CDR1 is SEHNR, CDR2 FQNEAQ, per germline (reference sequence). V was shortened by 1 base and J by 0 bases, with 12 bases between the two germline ends. CDR3 sequence (DNA): TGTGCCAGCAGCTTAGTAGGGGCAGGGGCTAACTATGGCTACACCTTC. Its translation: CASSLVGAGANYGYTF.

The V and J genes are TRBV5-5 and TRBJ1-6; 9 bases are shared with TRBD1. Germline loops: CDR1 SGHKS, CDR2 YYEKEE (reference sequence). The CDR3 consists of 15 residues. Losses at the gene ends were 4 bases for V and 10 bases for J; bases not matched to a gene: 9. As DNA, the CDR3 is TGTGCCAGCAGCCCACAGGGGGCGCTTGGATCACCCCTCCACTTT. Encoded protein: CASSPQGALGSPLHF.

This chain uses TRBV5-5 with TRBJ1-1; D ambiguous. V dropped 2 bases and J dropped 1 base, with 6 bases sitting between them. Looked up from germline, CDR1 is SGHKS and CDR2 is YYEKEE (reference sequence). The CDR3 runs to 13 residues. The CDR3 DNA reads as TGTGCCAGCAGCTTTTGGAGGAACACTGAAGCTTTCTTT. This codes for CASSFWRNTEAFF. Full variable domain (rest looked up from reference TRBV5-5 and TRBJ1-1): DAGVTQSPTHLIKTRGQQVTLRCSPISGHKSVSWYQQVLGQGPQFIFQYYEKEERGRGNFPDRFSARQFPNYSSELNVNALLLGDSALYLCASSFWRNTEAFFGQGTRLTVV.

This clone turned up a few times. The V gene is TRBV11-2, the J gene TRBJ1-1, with D uncertain. Germline CDR1 is SGHAT and CDR2 is FQNNGV. V was clipped by 4 bases and J by 1 base, with 7 bases between them. The CDR3 has 13 amino acids. CDR3 residues: CASSSSANTEAFF. The CDR3 DNA sequence: TGTGCCAGCAGCTCCTCCGCGAACACTGAAGCTTTCTTT. Based on the CDR3 plus reference TRBV11-2 and TRBJ1-1, the full variable domain is EAGVAQSPRYKIIEKRQSVAFWCNPISGHATLYWYQQILGQGPKLLIQFQNNGVVDDSQLPKDRFSAERLKGVDSTLKIQPAKLEDSAVYLCASSSSANTEAFFGQGTRLTVV.

The gene calls are TRBV19 and TRBJ2-7; 8 bases are a match to TRBD2. With 9 bases clipped from V and 2 bases from J, the junction kept 9 bases outside the gene matches. Germline CDR1 and CDR2: LNHDA and SQIVND (reference sequence). This CDR3 has 14 residues. This chain's CDR3 is CASSEGTSTYEQYF. The CDR3 nucleotides read TGTGCCAGCAGTGAGGGGACTAGTACCTACGAGCAGTACTTC.

The V call is TRBV10-3, the J call TRBJ1-1; D perhaps matches TRBD1 (5 bases). This CDR3 contains 12 residues. Trimming took 6 bases from V and 4 from J, leaving 9 bases between them. Germline V lookup: CDR1 ENHRY, CDR2 SYGVKD. The CDR3 region is CAIRGTVTEAFF. The CDR3 DNA sequence: TGTGCCATCAGGGGGACGGTCACTGAAGCTTTCTTT.

The rearrangement joins TRBV5-8 to TRBJ1-1; D not resolved. CDR1 is SGHTS and CDR2 is YDEGEE in the germline V gene. Trimming stripped 0 bases from V and 4 bases from J, with 16 bases between. CDR3 size: 16 residues. CDR3 loop: CASSLVYKPTSTEAFF. The CDR3 DNA follows: TGTGCCAGCAGCTTGGTTTATAAACCAACATCCACTGAAGCTTTCTTT.

The count of this clone is one. The CDR3 DNA reads TGTGCCAGCAGCTTGGAAGACAGGAAGTACTTC. It codes for CASSLEDRKYF. The gene calls are TRBV5-6 and TRBJ2-7, with a weak D call TRBD1 (6 bases). V gave up 0 bases and J gave up 11 bases, with 9 bases separating them. From germline, CDR1 is SGHDT and CDR2 YYEEEE. There are 11 residues in the CDR3.

The chain has TRBV20-1 and TRBJ2-2; D is uncertain. The V end was cut by 3 bases, the J end by 2 bases, with 13 bases between. Germline CDR1 reads DFQATT; CDR2 reads SNEGSKA (reference sequence). The CDR3 spans 15 residues. CDR3 sequence (DNA): TGCAGTGCTAGTATGGCGGCGCTAAACACCGGGGAGCTGTTTTTT. Protein product: CSASMAALNTGELFF.

This sequence joins TRBV10-3 and TRBJ2-3, with D perhaps TRBD2 (6 bases). Germline V gene sequence: CDR1 ENHRY, CDR2 SYGVKD. V was clipped by 4 bases and J by 0 bases, with 8 bases between them. The CDR3 totals 14 residues. CDR3 sequence reads: CAISVSGSTDTQYF. In DNA, the CDR3 is TGTGCCATCAGTGTCAGCGGGAGCACAGATACGCAGTATTTT.

CDR3 sequence: CASSQPGLGTYEQYF. The CDR3, as DNA: TGTGCCAGCAGCCAACCCGGACTCGGGACCTACGAGCAGTACTTC. The rearrangement joins TRBV11-1 to TRBJ2-7; perhaps TRBD2 as D (5 bases). Trimming stripped 5 bases from V and 2 bases from J, with 16 bases between. This CDR3 is built from 15 residues. Germline V gene sequence: CDR1 SGHAT, CDR2 FQDESV (reference sequence).

The chain recombines TRBV24-1 with TRBJ2-1; D perhaps matches TRBD1 (6 bases). Trimming left V 1 base short and J 5 bases short, with 11 bases between. Germline V lookup: CDR1 KGHDR, CDR2 SFDVKD. The CDR3 runs 15 residues. CDR3 nucleotides: TGTGCCACCAGTGATTTAGGGACATCGGACAATGAGCAGTTCTTC. Protein product: CATSDLGTSDNEQFF.

The V gene is TRBV12-3 or TRBV12-4, the J gene TRBJ1-2, with D possibly being TRBD1 (5 bases). This CDR3 comprises 13 residues. V shed 7 bases and J shed 4 bases, with 13 bases lying between them. In nucleotides, the CDR3 is TGTGCCAGCAAGTACGACGGGACCTATGGCTACACCTTC. Amino acid sequence: CASKYDGTYGYTF.

CDR3 sequence reads: CSVGGAVLEQFF. In nucleotides, the CDR3 is TGCAGCGTTGGTGGCGCAGTCCTCGAGCAGTTCTTC. V usage is TRBV29-1 and J usage is TRBJ2-1; no clear D. CDR1 SQVTM and CDR2 ANQGSEA come from the germline V gene. The V gene lost 4 bases and the J gene lost 10 bases, with 14 bases spanning the gap. The CDR3 is 12 amino acids.

The count of this clone is one. The V and J genes are TRBV18 and TRBJ2-7; 10 bases agree with TRBD1. The CDR3 spans 13 residues. Germline values: CDR1 KGHSH, CDR2 LQKENI. Trimming cost V 3 bases and J 5 bases; bases outside gene matches: 1. Here the CDR3 DNA reads TGTGCCAGCTCACCCGGGACAGGGGACGAGCAGTACTTC. Its protein product is CASSPGTGDEQYF.

The chain has TRBV30 and TRBJ2-3; 11 nucleotides line up with TRBD1. CDR1 is GTSNPN and CDR2 is SVGIG in the germline V gene (reference sequence). This CDR3 is built from 14 residues. The V segment lost 0 bases and the J segment 4 bases; nucleotides outside the gene matches: 0. CDR3 DNA sequence: TGTGCCTGGAGTGTGGGACAGGGGGCAGATACGCAGTATTTT. This sequence encodes CAWSVGQGADTQYF.

This clone appeared a few times. This chain connects TRBV6-5 to TRBJ1-2; TRBD1 aligns across 10 bases. From germline, CDR1 is MNHEY and CDR2 SVGAGI. The CDR3 extends over 14 amino acids. V lost 8 bases, J lost 6 bases, and 9 bases stayed unmatched. CDR3 sequence reads: CASGGTDRGNGYTF. For the CDR3, the DNA is TGTGCCAGCGGCGGGACGGACAGGGGGAATGGCTACACCTTC.

CDR3 bases: TGTGCCAGCAGTTCCGGGACAGGGGCGTATAGCAATCAGCCCCAGCATTTT. As protein: CASSSGTGAYSNQPQHF. The chain carries TRBV6-2 or TRBV6-3 and TRBJ1-5; 10 bases agree with TRBD1. CDR3 size: 17 residues. Germline V gene sequence: CDR1 MNHEY, CDR2 SVGEGT. V was clipped by 4 bases and J by 0 bases; unmatched bases: 6.

The rearrangement links TRBV7-5 to TRBJ1-2; the table names TRBD1, a call not compared with the DNA. TRBV7-5 is listed as a pseudogene. The CDR3 extends over 14 amino acids. CDR3 in amino acids: CARSPGTGYYGYTF. The CDR3 coding sequence is TGTGCCAGAAGCCCCGGGACAGGGTATTATGGCTACACCTTC.

DNA for the CDR3: TGTGCCAGCAGCTTAGACAGGGTGGCCTATGGCTACACCTTC. This translates into CASSLDRVAYGYTF. The rearrangement joins TRBV7-8 to TRBJ1-2, with D perhaps TRBD1 (6 bases). Germline V gives CDR1 SGHVS, CDR2 FQNEAQ. Between the trimmed V and J ends, which lost 1 base and 4 bases, there was a span of 10 bases. CDR3 length: 14 amino acids.

CDR3 nucleotides: TGTGCCAGCAGTTACTCAATCGGCCGTGAAGCTTTCTTT. Residues: CASSYSIGREAFF. The gene calls are TRBV6-2 or TRBV6-3 and TRBJ1-1; D gene ambiguous. Germline V gene sequence: CDR1 MNHEY, CDR2 SVGEGT. V lost 0 bases and J 7 bases, leaving 9 bases between the germline ends. The CDR3 is 13 amino acids.

The chain recombines TRBV25-1 with TRBJ1-6, with D uncertain. CDR1 is MGHDK, CDR2 SYGVNS, per germline. V shed 1 base and J shed 4 bases, with 8 bases lying between them. The length of the CDR3 is 15 residues. CDR3 in DNA: TGTGCCAGCAGTGAATTCCAGGATTATAATTCACCCCTCCACTTT. Residues: CASSEFQDYNSPLHF.

The chain combines TRBV29-1 with TRBJ2-7; D uncertain. Trimming removed 7 bases from V and 0 bases from J, with 10 bases in between. This CDR3 spans 12 amino acids. CDR1 and CDR2 (germline): SQVTM, ANQGSEA. DNA for the CDR3: TGCAGCGCAGAAGGTAACTCCTACGAGCAGTACTTC. It encodes CSAEGNSYEQYF.